Here is one T cell receptor (beta chain) with its context. This entry comes from a study of blood T cell repertoires in COVID-19. Profiling relied on immunoSEQ multiplex PCR, and the TCRdb table lists in-frame clones only, not all of them. The sample contains about 100,000 clones, about 85% of which appear only once. V gave up 5 bases and J gave up 8 bases; unmatched junction bases: 7. The germline V gene has CDR1 SGHTA and CDR2 FQGTGA. The CDR3 covers 13 residues. The V gene is TRBV7-3, the J gene TRBJ1-2, with 8 bases fitting TRBD1. Material for sequencing was peripheral blood. This TCR was recovered from a man aged 50-59 years with active or convalescent COVID-19. The CDR3 protein is CASSQTGEEGYTF. As DNA, the CDR3 is TGTGCCAGCAGCCAGACAGGGGAAGAGGGCTACACCTTC.